The text below deals with one TCR beta chain. What it recognizes is unknown. In the library, each TCR cDNA molecule bore its own unique molecular identifier. From the 5' RACE reads, TCRdb called clonotypes with MiXCR, one entry per CDR3 protein. The table records about 23,000 distinct CDR3 sequences, 5% to 7% of them present only once. The data belong to a study of spatial heterogeneity in lung cancer. For the study at large: The library had UMIs, and each TCR and UMI pair averaged more than ten raw reads. Whole-study results and caveats: Expanded alpha and beta TCR counts within tumors tracked tumor mutation counts.

Germline CDR1 reads MNHEY; CDR2 reads SVGAGI. There are 13 residues in the CDR3. Deletions cut 5 bases from V and 10 bases from J, with 15 bases between. The time point here: sample taken at primary tumor resection. The donor group consisted of 55 to 85 patients who had untreated, early-stage non-small cell lung cancer. The sequences come from lung tumor tissue, collected at surgery. The clonotype originates from a male donor with early-stage non-small cell lung cancer. The chain links TRBV6-5 to TRBJ1-3; D call uncertain. The CDR3 nucleotides are TGTGCCAGCAGTCCCAGAGCCGTGAGGACCATATATTTT. This codes for CASSPRAVRTIYF.